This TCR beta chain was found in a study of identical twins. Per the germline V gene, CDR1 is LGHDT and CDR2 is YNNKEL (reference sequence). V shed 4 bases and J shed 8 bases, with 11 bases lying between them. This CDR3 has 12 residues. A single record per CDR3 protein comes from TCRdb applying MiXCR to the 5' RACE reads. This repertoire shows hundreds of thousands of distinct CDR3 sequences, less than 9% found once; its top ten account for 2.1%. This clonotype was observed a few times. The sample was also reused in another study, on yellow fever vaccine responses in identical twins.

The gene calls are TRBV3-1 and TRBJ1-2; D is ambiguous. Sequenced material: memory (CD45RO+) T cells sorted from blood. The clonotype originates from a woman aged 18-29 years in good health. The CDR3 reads CASSRADQGYTF. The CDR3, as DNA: TGTGCCAGCAGCCGCGCAGACCAGGGCTACACCTTC. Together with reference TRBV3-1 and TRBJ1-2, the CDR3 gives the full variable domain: DTAVSQTPKYLVTQMGNDKSIKCEQNLGHDTMYWYKQDSKKFLKIMFSYNNKELIINETVPNRFSPKSPDKAHLNLHINSLELGDSAVYFCASSRADQGYTFGSGTRLTVV.